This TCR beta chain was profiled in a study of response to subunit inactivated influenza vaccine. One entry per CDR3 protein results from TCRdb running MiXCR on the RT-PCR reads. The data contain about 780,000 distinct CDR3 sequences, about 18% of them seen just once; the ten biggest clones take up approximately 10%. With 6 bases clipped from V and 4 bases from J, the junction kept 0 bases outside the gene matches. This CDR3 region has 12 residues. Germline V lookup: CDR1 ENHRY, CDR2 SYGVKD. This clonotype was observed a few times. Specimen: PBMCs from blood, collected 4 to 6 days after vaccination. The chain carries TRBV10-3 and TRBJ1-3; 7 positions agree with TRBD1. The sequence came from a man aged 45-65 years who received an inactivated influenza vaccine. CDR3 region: CAIRTGGNTIYF. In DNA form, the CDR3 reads TGTGCCATCAGGACAGGGGGAAACACCATATATTTT.